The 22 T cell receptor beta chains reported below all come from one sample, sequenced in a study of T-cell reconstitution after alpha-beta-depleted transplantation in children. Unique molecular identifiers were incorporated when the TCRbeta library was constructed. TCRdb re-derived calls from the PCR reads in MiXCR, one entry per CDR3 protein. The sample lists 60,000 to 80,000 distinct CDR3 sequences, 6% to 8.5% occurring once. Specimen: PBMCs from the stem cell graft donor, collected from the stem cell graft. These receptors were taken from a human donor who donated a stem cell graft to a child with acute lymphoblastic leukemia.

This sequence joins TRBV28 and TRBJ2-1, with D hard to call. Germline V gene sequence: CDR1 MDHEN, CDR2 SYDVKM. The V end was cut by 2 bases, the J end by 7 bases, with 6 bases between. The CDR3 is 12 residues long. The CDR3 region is CASSLRRNEQFF. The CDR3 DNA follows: TGTGCCAGCAGTTTACGCAGGAATGAGCAGTTCTTC.

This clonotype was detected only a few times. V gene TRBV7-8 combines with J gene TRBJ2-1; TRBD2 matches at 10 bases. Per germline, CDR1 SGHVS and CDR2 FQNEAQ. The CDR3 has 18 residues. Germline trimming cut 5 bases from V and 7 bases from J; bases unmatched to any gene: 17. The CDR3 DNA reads TGTGCCAGCAGCCCCCTCCCCTCTAGCGGGAGAATTGGGAATGAGCAGTTCTTC. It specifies CASSPLPSSGRIGNEQFF.

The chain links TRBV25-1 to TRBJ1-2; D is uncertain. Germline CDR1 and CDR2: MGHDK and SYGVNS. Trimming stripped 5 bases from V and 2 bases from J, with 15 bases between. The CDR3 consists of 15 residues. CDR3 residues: CASSPRLFGNYGYTF. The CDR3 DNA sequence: TGTGCCAGCAGTCCTCGTCTATTTGGGAACTATGGCTACACCTTC.

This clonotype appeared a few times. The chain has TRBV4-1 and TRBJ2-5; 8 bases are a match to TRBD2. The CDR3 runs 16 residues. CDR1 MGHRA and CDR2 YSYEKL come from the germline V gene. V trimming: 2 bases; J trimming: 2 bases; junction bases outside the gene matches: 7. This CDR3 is CASSQYGLAPQETQYF. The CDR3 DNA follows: TGCGCCAGCAGCCAATACGGACTAGCCCCGCAAGAGACCCAGTACTTC.

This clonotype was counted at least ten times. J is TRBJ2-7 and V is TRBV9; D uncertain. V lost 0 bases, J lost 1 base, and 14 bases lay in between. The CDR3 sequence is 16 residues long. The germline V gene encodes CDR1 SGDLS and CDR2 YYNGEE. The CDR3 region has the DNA TGTGCCAGCAGCGTAGACCCCCAGGCCAGTTCCTACGAGCAGTACTTC. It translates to CASSVDPQASSYEQYF.

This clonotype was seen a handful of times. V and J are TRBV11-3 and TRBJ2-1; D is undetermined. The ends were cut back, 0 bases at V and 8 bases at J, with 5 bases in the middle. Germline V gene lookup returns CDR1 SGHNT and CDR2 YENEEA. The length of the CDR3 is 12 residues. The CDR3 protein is CASSLDRDEQFF. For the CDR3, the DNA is TGTGCCAGCAGCTTAGATCGCGATGAGCAGTTCTTC.

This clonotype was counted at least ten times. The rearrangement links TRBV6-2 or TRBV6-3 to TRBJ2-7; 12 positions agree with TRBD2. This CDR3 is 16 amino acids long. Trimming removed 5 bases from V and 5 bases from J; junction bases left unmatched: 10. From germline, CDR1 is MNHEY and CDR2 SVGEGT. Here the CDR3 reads CASSQSTSGSLDEQYF. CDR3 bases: TGTGCCAGCAGTCAATCGACTAGCGGGAGTCTAGACGAGCAGTACTTC.

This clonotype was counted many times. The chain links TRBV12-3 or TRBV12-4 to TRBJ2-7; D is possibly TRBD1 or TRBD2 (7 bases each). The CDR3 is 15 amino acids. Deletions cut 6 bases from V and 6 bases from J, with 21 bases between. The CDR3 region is CASRAGIGGGSEQYF. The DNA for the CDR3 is TGTGCCAGCAGGGCCGGGATAGGGGGCGGGAGCGAGCAGTACTTC.

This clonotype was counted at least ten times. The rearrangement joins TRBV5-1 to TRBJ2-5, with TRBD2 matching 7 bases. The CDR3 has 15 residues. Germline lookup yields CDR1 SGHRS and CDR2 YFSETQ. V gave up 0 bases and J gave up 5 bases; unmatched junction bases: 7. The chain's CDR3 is CASSLVPSGRETQYF. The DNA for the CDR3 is TGCGCCAGCAGCTTGGTACCTAGCGGCAGGGAGACCCAGTACTTC.

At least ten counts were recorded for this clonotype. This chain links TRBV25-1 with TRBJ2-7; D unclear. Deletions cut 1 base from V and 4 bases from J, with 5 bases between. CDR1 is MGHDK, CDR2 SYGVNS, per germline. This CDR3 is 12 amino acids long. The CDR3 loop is CASSELWYEQYF. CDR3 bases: TGTGCCAGCAGTGAATTGTGGTACGAGCAGTACTTC.

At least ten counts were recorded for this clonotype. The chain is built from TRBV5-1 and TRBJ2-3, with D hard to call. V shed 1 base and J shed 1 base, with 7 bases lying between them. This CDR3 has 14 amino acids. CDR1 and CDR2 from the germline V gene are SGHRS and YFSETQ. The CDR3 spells CASSLFKRTDTQYF. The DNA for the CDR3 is TGCGCCAGCAGCTTGTTCAAACGCACAGATACGCAGTATTTT.

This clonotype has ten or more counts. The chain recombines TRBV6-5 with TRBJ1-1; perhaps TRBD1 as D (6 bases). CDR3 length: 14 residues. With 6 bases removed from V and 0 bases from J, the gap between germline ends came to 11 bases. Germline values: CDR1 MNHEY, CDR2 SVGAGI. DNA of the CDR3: TGTGCCAGCAGACGGGACAATATGAACACTGAAGCTTTCTTT. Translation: CASRRDNMNTEAFF.

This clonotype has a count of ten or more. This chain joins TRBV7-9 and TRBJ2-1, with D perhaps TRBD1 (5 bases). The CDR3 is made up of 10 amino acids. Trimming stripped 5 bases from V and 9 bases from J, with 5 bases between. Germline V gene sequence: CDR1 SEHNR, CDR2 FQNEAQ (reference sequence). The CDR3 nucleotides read TGTGCCAGCAGCAGGGGTGAGCAGTTCTTC. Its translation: CASSRGEQFF. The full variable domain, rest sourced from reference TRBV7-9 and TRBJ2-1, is DTGVSQNPRHKITKRGQNVTFRCDPISEHNRLYWYRQTLGQGPEFLTYFQNEAQLEKSRLLSDRFSAERPKGSFSTLEIQRTEQGDSAMYLCASSRGEQFFGPGTRLTVL.

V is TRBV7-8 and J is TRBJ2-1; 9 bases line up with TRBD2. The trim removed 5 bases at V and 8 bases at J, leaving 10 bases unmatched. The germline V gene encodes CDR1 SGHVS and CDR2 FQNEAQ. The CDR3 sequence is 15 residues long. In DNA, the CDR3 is TGTGCCAGCAGCCCCACTAGCGGGTGGGGGGATGAGCAGTTCTTC. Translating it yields CASSPTSGWGDEQFF.

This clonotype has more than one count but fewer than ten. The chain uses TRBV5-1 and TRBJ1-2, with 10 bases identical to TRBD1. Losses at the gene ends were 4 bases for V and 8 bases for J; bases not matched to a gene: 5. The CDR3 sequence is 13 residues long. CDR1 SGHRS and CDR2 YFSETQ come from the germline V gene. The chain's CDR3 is CASSIDRGQGYTF. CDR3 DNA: TGCGCCAGCAGCATCGACAGGGGGCAAGGCTACACCTTC.

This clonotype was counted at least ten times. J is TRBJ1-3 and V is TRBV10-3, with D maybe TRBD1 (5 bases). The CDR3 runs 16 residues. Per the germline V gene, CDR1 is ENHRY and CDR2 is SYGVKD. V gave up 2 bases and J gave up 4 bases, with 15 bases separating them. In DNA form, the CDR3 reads TGTGCCATCAGTGAGGATATGGGGACGTCAGGAAACACCATATATTTT. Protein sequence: CAISEDMGTSGNTIYF.

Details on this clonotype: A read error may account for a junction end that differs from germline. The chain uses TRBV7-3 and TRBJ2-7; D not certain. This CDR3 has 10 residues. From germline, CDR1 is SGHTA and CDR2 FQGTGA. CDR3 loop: CASISNEQYF. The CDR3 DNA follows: TGTGCCAGCATCTCCAACGAGCAGTACTTT.

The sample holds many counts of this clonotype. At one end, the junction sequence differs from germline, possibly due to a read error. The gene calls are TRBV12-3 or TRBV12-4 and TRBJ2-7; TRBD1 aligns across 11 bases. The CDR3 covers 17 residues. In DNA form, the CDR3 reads TGTGCCAGCAGTTTAGAGAGGCCGGACAGGGGGCATAAAGAGCAGTACTTT. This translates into CASSLERPDRGHKEQYF.

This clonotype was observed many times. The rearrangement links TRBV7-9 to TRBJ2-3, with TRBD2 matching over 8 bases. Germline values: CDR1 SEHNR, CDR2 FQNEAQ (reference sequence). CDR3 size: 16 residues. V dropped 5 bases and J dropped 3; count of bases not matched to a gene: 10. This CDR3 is CASSPLTAGGTDTQYF. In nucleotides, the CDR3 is TGTGCCAGCAGCCCCCTTACGGCGGGGGGTACAGATACGCAGTATTTT.

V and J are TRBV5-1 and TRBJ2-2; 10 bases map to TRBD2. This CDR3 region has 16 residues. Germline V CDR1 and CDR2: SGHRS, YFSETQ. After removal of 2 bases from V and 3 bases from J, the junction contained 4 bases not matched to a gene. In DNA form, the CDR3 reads TGCGCCAGCAGCTTCCTAGCGGGGGCGGACACCGGGGAGCTGTTTTTT. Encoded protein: CASSFLAGADTGELFF.

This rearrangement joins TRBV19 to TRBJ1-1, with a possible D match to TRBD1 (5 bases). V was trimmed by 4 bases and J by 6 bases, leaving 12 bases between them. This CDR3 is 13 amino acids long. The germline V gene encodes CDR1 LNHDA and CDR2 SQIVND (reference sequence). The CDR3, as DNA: TGTGCCAGTAGTACGGGACCGGTCGCTGAAGCTTTCTTT. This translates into CASSTGPVAEAFF.

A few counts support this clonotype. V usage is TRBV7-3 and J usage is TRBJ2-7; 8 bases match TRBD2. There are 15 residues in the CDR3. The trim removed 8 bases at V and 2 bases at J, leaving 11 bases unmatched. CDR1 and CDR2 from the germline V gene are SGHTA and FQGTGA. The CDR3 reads CASSPKGAGAYEQYF. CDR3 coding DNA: TGTGCCAGCTCTCCGAAGGGAGCGGGGGCCTACGAGCAGTACTTC.